The 18 T cell receptor beta chains given below trace back to one sample, sequenced in a study of cytomegalovirus exposure and HLA in healthy donors. The primer mix had 60 Vbeta and 13 Jbeta primers. The protocol was immunoSEQ multiplex PCR, while the TCRdb copy is restricted to in-frame clones and leaves out a portion. The sample comprises roughly 150,000 clones, 75% to 90% of which are singletons, and 0.95% to 1.5% rests with the top ten. The sample consisted of PBMCs. These receptors all stem from a boy under 10 years old in good health and CMV-seronegative.

The chain carries TRBV19 and TRBJ2-3, with 10 nucleotides matching TRBD1. V trimming: 9 bases; J trimming: 6 bases; junction bases outside the gene matches: 15. There are 16 residues in the CDR3. Germline V gene data show CDR1 as LNHDA and CDR2 as SQIVND (reference sequence). In nucleotides, the CDR3 is TGTGCCAGCCGAGTGAGGACAGGGGGATTAAGTGATACGCAGTATTTT. Translating gives CASRVRTGGLSDTQYF.

This sequence joins TRBV13 and TRBJ2-1, with 11 bases that match TRBD2. CDR1 and CDR2 from the germline V gene are PRHDT and FYEKMQ (reference sequence). V trimming: 4 bases; J trimming: 2 bases; junction bases outside the gene matches: 4. CDR3 length: 16 amino acids. The DNA for the CDR3 is TGTGCCAGCAGCTCGAATAGCGGGAGGGCCTACAATGAGCAGTTCTTC. It specifies CASSSNSGRAYNEQFF.

J is TRBJ2-3 and V is TRBV30; D might be TRBD2 (7 bases). V shed 0 bases and J shed 6 bases, with 13 bases lying between them. The germline V gene has CDR1 GTSNPN and CDR2 SVGIG (reference sequence). The CDR3 covers 14 residues. The CDR3 region has the DNA TGTGCCTGGAGTGTAGGGGGGGACAAGGATACGCAGTATTTT. Translating gives CAWSVGGDKDTQYF.

The chain employs TRBV7-2 and TRBJ2-1, with TRBD2 matching over 9 bases. The CDR3 is 16 amino acids. Germline assignment: CDR1 SGHTA and CDR2 FQGNSA. Trimming at V came to 1 base and at J to 5 bases, leaving 6 bases not matched to a gene. The DNA of the CDR3 is TGTGCCAGCAGCTTAGTCGGCGGGGGGGCCGACAATGAGCAGTTCTTC. Amino acid sequence: CASSLVGGGADNEQFF. The full variable domain, with the rest looked up from reference TRBV7-2 and TRBJ2-1, is GAGVSQSPSNKVTEKGKDVELRCDPISGHTALYWYRQSLGQGLEFLIYFQGNSAPDKSGLPSDRFSAERTGGSVSTLTIQRTQQEDSAVYLCASSLVGGGADNEQFFGPGTRLTVL.

The sample holds one count of this clone. V gene TRBV2 combines with J gene TRBJ1-2; D might be TRBD1 (6 bases). CDR3 size: 14 residues. Germline CDR1 and CDR2: SNHLY and FYNNEI. V lost 7 bases to trimming and J lost 6 bases, with 18 bases between them. CDR3 nucleotides: TGTGCCAGCAACTTCCTCGACAGGTCAAATGGCTACACCTTC. Translation: CASNFLDRSNGYTF.

The chain links TRBV19 to TRBJ2-7; 13 bases fit TRBD2. The CDR3 consists of 15 residues. Trimming removed 4 bases from V and 2 bases from J; junction bases left unmatched: 2. The germline V gene encodes CDR1 LNHDA and CDR2 SQIVND (reference sequence). The CDR3 bases are TGTGCCAGTAGTACACTAGCGGGAGGGCCCTACGAGCAGTACTTC. This encodes CASSTLAGGPYEQYF.

This chain links TRBV29-1 with TRBJ2-1; 14 nucleotides match TRBD2. With 3 bases clipped from V and 6 bases from J, the junction kept 4 bases outside the gene matches. In germline, CDR1 is SQVTM, CDR2 ANQGSEA. The CDR3 has 15 amino acids. In nucleotides, the CDR3 is TGCAGCGTTGAGGGACTAGCGGGAGTTAGCAATGAGCAGTTCTTC. Its protein is CSVEGLAGVSNEQFF.

The gene calls are TRBV5-8 and TRBJ2-7; D is unclear. V dropped 3 bases and J dropped 6 bases, with 13 bases sitting between them. This CDR3 is 13 amino acids long. Germline CDR1 is SGHTS and CDR2 is YDEGEE. This chain's CDR3 is CASSSKPLVEQYF. CDR3 in DNA: TGTGCCAGCAGCTCGAAGCCTTTGGTCGAGCAGTACTTC.

The sample holds a few counts of this clone. The chain is built from TRBV5-1 and TRBJ2-1; 13 bases align to TRBD2. Trimming at V came to 3 bases and at J to 2 bases, leaving 2 bases not matched to a gene. Per the germline V gene, CDR1 is SGHRS and CDR2 is YFSETQ. The CDR3 runs to 16 residues. CDR3 nucleotides: TGCGCCAGCAGCTACGGACTAGCGGGGGCCTACAATGAGCAGTTCTTC. Translating gives CASSYGLAGAYNEQFF. Using reference TRBV5-1 and TRBJ2-1 for the parts outside the CDR3, the full variable domain is KAGVTQTPRYLIKTRGQQVTLSCSPISGHRSVSWYQQTPGQGLQFLFEYFSETQRNKGNFPGRFSGRQFSNSRSEMNVSTLELGDSALYLCASSYGLAGAYNEQFFGPGTRLTVL.

The V call is TRBV12-5, the J call TRBJ1-1, with D tentatively TRBD1 (5 bases). Germline-derived CDR1 and CDR2 are LGHNT and FRNRAP. The CDR3 consists of 16 residues. V lost 0 bases to trimming and J lost 0 bases, with 11 bases between them. CDR3 bases: TGTGCTAGTGGTTTGGTACGGGAGACAGTGAACACTGAAGCTTTCTTT. Translation: CASGLVRETVNTEAFF.

The V and J genes are TRBV6-5 and TRBJ1-1; the D gene is possibly TRBD1 (6 bases). Germline CDR1 and CDR2: MNHEY and SVGAGI. The germline V and J ends were trimmed by 4 bases and 1 base, with 16 bases remaining between them. CDR3 length equals 16 residues. The DNA for the CDR3 is TGTGCCAGCAGTTTCTACACCTACAGGGAGAACACTGAAGCTTTCTTT. Amino acid sequence: CASSFYTYRENTEAFF.

The table lists this clone with a count of one. The chain joins TRBV13 to TRBJ1-4; no firm D call. Germline lookup yields CDR1 PRHDT and CDR2 FYEKMQ (reference sequence). This CDR3 contains 14 residues. V was shortened by 5 bases and J by 12 bases, with 19 bases between the two germline ends. CDR3 bases: TGTGCCAGCAGCCCAAGTAGTGCGGATAAGGAACTGTTTTTT. Translating gives CASSPSSADKELFF.

This rearrangement joins TRBV4-3 to TRBJ2-5; no definite D call. The V gene's germline CDR1 is LGHNA and CDR2 YSLEER. CDR3 size: 13 residues. Trimming removed 0 bases at V and 3 bases at J, with 5 bases between. CDR3 sequence (DNA): TGCGCCAGCAGCCAAGACACGGAAGAGACCCAGTACTTC. It translates to CASSQDTEETQYF.

The chain is built from TRBV29-1 and TRBJ1-1, with 7 bases fitting TRBD1. The CDR3 covers 13 residues. Germline V lookup: CDR1 SQVTM, CDR2 ANQGSEA. V was clipped by 4 bases and J by 5 bases; unmatched bases: 7. The CDR3 DNA is TGCAGCGTTGGGGGACAGTTTGGGACTGAAGCTTTCTTT. Its protein product is CSVGGQFGTEAFF.

The chain recombines TRBV11-2 with TRBJ2-1; no reliable D call. V was trimmed by 2 bases and J by 8 bases, leaving 13 bases between them. The CDR3 loop spans 14 amino acids. In germline, CDR1 is SGHAT, CDR2 FQNNGV. This chain's CDR3 is CASSLWSRDDEQFF. The CDR3 region has the DNA TGTGCCAGCAGCTTATGGTCTCGAGATGATGAGCAGTTCTTC. The full variable domain, rest sourced from reference TRBV11-2 and TRBJ2-1, is EAGVAQSPRYKIIEKRQSVAFWCNPISGHATLYWYQQILGQGPKLLIQFQNNGVVDDSQLPKDRFSAERLKGVDSTLKIQPAKLEDSAVYLCASSLWSRDDEQFFGPGTRLTVL.

The genes are TRBV9 and TRBJ2-2; 12 nucleotides agree with TRBD1. The CDR3 spans 16 residues. V was pared by 7 bases and J by 4 bases, with 8 bases of the junction left unmatched. The germline CDR1 and CDR2 sequences are SGDLS and YYNGEE. The CDR3 here is CASGGQGASGTGELFF. CDR3 nucleotide sequence: TGTGCCAGCGGGGGACAGGGGGCCTCGGGCACCGGGGAGCTGTTTTTT.

The count of this clone is one. The CDR3 spells CATSSPGLADQSYNEQFF. CDR3 bases: TGTGCCACCAGCAGCCCGGGACTAGCGGACCAATCCTACAATGAGCAGTTCTTC. The chain joins TRBV15 to TRBJ2-1, with 11 bases aligning to TRBD2. The CDR3 is 18 amino acids. Germline CDR1 LNHNV, CDR2 YYDKDF (reference sequence). V lost 3 bases to trimming and J lost 1 base; unmatched junction nucleotides: 8.

This clone was recorded once. The chain links TRBV30 to TRBJ1-2, with D tentatively TRBD1 (5 bases). V was shortened by 0 bases and J by 4 bases, with 9 bases between the two germline ends. CDR3 length equals 13 residues. CDR1 is GTSNPN and CDR2 is SVGIG in the germline V gene (reference sequence). CDR3 nucleotides: TGTGCCTGGAGTGTCTCAGGGTCCTATGGCTACACCTTC. Translated, it gives CAWSVSGSYGYTF.